This T cell receptor (beta chain) emerged from a study of blood T cell repertoires in COVID-19. Whole-study context: COVID-19 samples collected from the United States, Italy and Spain covered acute and convalescent phases. T cells, B-cell-depleted T cells, or PBMCs supplied cDNA or gDNA.

As handled by the study authors: Estimation of nucleated cell counts was performed using reference gene primer amplification. Measured with immunoSEQ multiplex PCR; TCRdb has only the in-frame clones, and not every one. Clone size and V and J calls were adopted from that table, with D and trimming inferred from the DNA. The sample yields about 160,000 clones, around four fifths seen once. The sequence was obtained from a man between 65 and 79 years old with acute or convalescent COVID-19. The sequenced material came from peripheral blood.

CDR3 in amino acids: CASSLRNPGRQYEQYF. Written as DNA, the CDR3 is TGTGCCAGCAGCTTGAGGAATCCGGGGAGGCAGTACGAGCAGTACTTC. The V gene is TRBV5-6, the J gene TRBJ2-7; D perhaps matches TRBD2 (6 bases). Per germline, CDR1 SGHDT and CDR2 YYEEEE. V shed 1 base and J shed 4 bases, with 18 bases lying between them. There are 16 residues in the CDR3.